The 3 T cell receptor beta chains in this list originate from one sample, sequenced in a study of blood T cell repertoires in COVID-19. Using immunoSEQ multiplex PCR, the repertoire was profiled, and TCRdb retains in-frame clones only, with some absent. Of some 29,000 clones listed, 70% to 80% are singletons. What was sequenced was peripheral blood. The receptors were sampled from a woman in her sixties or seventies with acute or convalescent COVID-19.

V and J are TRBV11-2 and TRBJ2-2, with TRBD1 identical over 9 bases. V trimming: 0 bases; J trimming: 2 bases; junction bases outside the gene matches: 4. CDR1 and CDR2 from the germline V gene are SGHAT and FQNNGV. There are 17 residues in the CDR3. As DNA, the CDR3 is TGTGCCAGCAGCTTAGATAGGGGACAGGGAAACACCGGGGAGCTGTTTTTT. It translates to CASSLDRGQGNTGELFF. The full variable domain, its missing parts supplied by reference TRBV11-2 and TRBJ2-2, is EAGVAQSPRYKIIEKRQSVAFWCNPISGHATLYWYQQILGQGPKLLIQFQNNGVVDDSQLPKDRFSAERLKGVDSTLKIQPAKLEDSAVYLCASSLDRGQGNTGELFFGEGSRLTVL.

The chain links TRBV27 to TRBJ2-3, with 8 bases identical to TRBD2. V was clipped by 7 bases and J by 3 bases; unmatched bases: 12. This CDR3 has 16 residues. From germline, CDR1 is MNHEY and CDR2 SMNVEV (reference sequence). The CDR3 DNA follows: TGTGCCAGCAAGCGGTGGCGGGAGGTGGGTACAGATACGCAGTATTTT. Translated, it gives CASKRWREVGTDTQYF.

V is TRBV11-2 and J is TRBJ2-7; D unclear. Germline CDR1 SGHAT, CDR2 FQNNGV. The ends were cut back, 5 bases at V and 1 base at J, with 15 bases in the middle. This CDR3 has 15 amino acids. CDR3 region: CASSESRVESYEQYF. As DNA, the CDR3 is TGTGCCAGCAGCGAGTCCCGGGTTGAGTCCTACGAGCAGTACTTC.